The clone carrying this TCR beta chain was seen once. Time point noted: pretreatment peripheral blood. The entry originates in a study of PD-L1 blockade in urothelial cancer. The assay was immunoSEQ multiplex PCR, and TCRdb's table has in-frame clones only and misses some. The sample has about 63,000 clones, roughly 76% seen once. This CDR3 region has 16 residues. In germline, CDR1 is MNHEY, CDR2 SMNVEV (reference sequence). Trimming at V came to 5 bases and at J to 2 bases, leaving 8 bases not matched to a gene. This rearrangement joins TRBV27 to TRBJ2-7; 11 nucleotides line up with TRBD2. The sample in question was PBMCs, obtained around atezolizumab (anti-PD-L1) treatment. The source of this sequence is a man in his 70s with urothelial cancer. The CDR3 DNA reads as TGTGCCAGCAGTCCCACGGGACTAGCGGACCCCTACGAGCAGTACTTC. Its translation is CASSPTGLADPYEQYF.